This TCR beta chain was recorded in a study of CD8 T cells in Susac syndrome (dated by TCRdb to between 2018 and 2021). Notes on the research overall: The study used repertoire sequencing to test whether antigen drove CD8+ T cell activation and differentiation in Susac syndrome. Clonality of the CD8+ T cell repertoire was compared between more than 10 healthy donors, approximately 14 Susac syndrome patients and some 15 multiple sclerosis patients.

To note about this clonotype: Its antigen is currently not known. No much larger clone is present one base from it, and per-base qualities are unavailable.

Peripheral blood CD8+ and CD4+ T cells from healthy donors, Susac syndrome patients and multiple sclerosis patients were profiled by high-throughput TCR beta sequencing. The multiple sclerosis controls were treatment-naive patients who had stable or active relapsing-remitting disease and met the revised McDonald criteria. CD8+ TEMRA cells were enriched by FACS, while bulk CD8+ and CD4+ T cells were purified by magnetic negative isolation. Blood was collected in EDTA tubes and processed within 24 hours, with PBMCs isolated through density gradient centrifugation. PBMCs intended for TCR sequencing were frozen in liquid nitrogen and were later thawed in a 37 degrees C water bath. The sorted or isolated CD4+, CD8+ and CD8+ TEMRA cells had a purity of 90% or higher. The CDR3 measures 19 amino acids from cysteine to phenylalanine. Here the CDR3 DNA is all that survives: 57 bases in frame from base 1. CDR1 and CDR2 are drawn from the germline V gene (reference sequence): LGHDT, YNNKEL. At the junction V is shortened by 1 base and J by 1 base; bases outside the gene matches: 8.

RNA was extracted using the RNeasy kit, and about 0.5 to 1 microgram was reverse transcribed with random hexamers. The immunoSEQ multiplex PCR assay, which covers 54 Vbeta and 13 Jbeta segments, was used to amplify TCR beta CDR3 regions. PCR amplification bias was corrected using a synthetic template baseline for primer optimization and computational correction. Under the source paper's analysis protocol: Reads were assigned to V, D and J genes according to IMGT and analyzed in immunoSEQ Analyzer, with only productive sequences retained. Clonality was calculated as one minus the Shannon entropy normalized by log2 of the number of productive unique sequences. For each patient and control, public and private clones were evaluated among the 100 most prevalent clones. Susac-specific clones were defined as absent from healthy and MS cohorts, around 980 published viral clones and other ImmuneACCESS disease sequences. Using fastp trimming at Q25 and MiXCR clonotype assembly, TCRdb reanalyzed the public sequencing data and kept in-frame beta chains. Each record represents a unique CDR3 protein, reported with the most common genes and DNA among its rows. The V and J calls follow TCRdb's processing rather than the paper's. Across this sample there are about 290,000 distinct CDR3 sequences, with about 82% seen only once. Roughly 0.22% of the sample belongs to the ten largest clones.

Results and caveats for the whole study, not just this receptor: The number of individuals in the TCR sequencing and HLA analysis was recognized as being relatively small.

What was sequenced was CD8+ T cells from PBMCs. The TCR comes from a human donor with multiple sclerosis. Recombination joined TRBV3-1 with TRBJ2-2, with TRBD2 identical over 11 junction bases. The CDR3 reads CASSQGATGLAENTGELFF. Read as DNA, the sequence is TGTGCCAGCAGCCAAGGCGCGACGGGACTAGCGGAGAACACCGGGGAGCTGTTTTTT.